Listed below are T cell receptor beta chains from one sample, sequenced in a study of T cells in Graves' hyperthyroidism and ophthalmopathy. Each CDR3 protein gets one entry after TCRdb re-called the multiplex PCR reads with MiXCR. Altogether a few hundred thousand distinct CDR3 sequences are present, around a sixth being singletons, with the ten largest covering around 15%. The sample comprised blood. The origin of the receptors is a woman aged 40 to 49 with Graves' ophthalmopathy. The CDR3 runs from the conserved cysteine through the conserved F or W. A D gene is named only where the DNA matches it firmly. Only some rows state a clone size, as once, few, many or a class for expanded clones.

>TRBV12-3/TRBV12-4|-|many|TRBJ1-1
CASGRVAFF
TGTGCCAGCGGCCGGGTGGCTTTCTTT
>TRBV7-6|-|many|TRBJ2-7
CASSLAGPWGGERSSYEQYF
TGTGCCAGCAGCTTAGCGGGGCCATGGGGGGGCGAGCGGAGCTCCTACGAGCAGTACTTC
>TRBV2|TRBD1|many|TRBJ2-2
CASSATGADTGELFF
TGTGCCAGCAGTGCAACAGGGGCGGACACCGGGGAGCTGTTTTTT
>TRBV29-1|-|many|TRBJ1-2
CSVAGLRYGYTF
TGCAGCGTTGCAGGGTTGCGCTATGGCTACACCTTC
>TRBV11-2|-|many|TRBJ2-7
CASSLDSEQYF
TGTGCCAGCAGCTTAGATAGCGAGCAGTACTTC
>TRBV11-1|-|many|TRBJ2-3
CASSLTQGGIPPDTQYF
TGTGCCAGCAGCTTAACTCAGGGCGGGATCCCCCCGGATACACAGTATTTT
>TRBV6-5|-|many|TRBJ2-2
CASSSGGQSTGELFF
TGTGCCAGCAGTTCCGGAGGACAGAGCACCGGGGAGCTGTTTTTT
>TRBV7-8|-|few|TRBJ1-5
CASSLGDASPQHF
TGTGCCAGCAGCTTAGGGGACGCATCGCCCCAGCATTTT
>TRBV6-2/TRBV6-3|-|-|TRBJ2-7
CASRPPGFLEQYF
TGTGCCAGCAGACCCCCGGGGTTCCTCGAGCAGTACTTC
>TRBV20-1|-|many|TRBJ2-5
CSATNTARQETQYF
TGCAGTGCTACCAATACGGCGCGGCAAGAGACCCAGTACTTC
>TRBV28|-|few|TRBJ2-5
CASSQTWGFQETQYF
TGTGCCAGCAGCCAAACGTGGGGCTTCCAAGAGACCCAGTACTTC
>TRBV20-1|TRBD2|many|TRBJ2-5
CSARTTSGRDQETQYF
TGCAGTGCTAGAACGACTAGCGGGAGGGATCAAGAGACCCAGTACTTC
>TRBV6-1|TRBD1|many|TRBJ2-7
CASSDVTGATYEQYF
TGTGCCAGCAGTGACGTGACAGGGGCTACCTACGAGCAGTACTTC
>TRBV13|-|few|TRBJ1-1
CASSSYTENTEAFF
TGTGCCAGCAGCTCTTACACTGAGAACACTGAAGCTTTCTTT
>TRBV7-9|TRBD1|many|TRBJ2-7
CASSPRTGRYEQYF
TGTGCCAGCAGCCCTCGGACAGGGCGGTACGAGCAGTACTTC
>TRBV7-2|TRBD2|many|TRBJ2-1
CASSIPTSAKSYNEQFF
TGTGCCAGCAGCATCCCGACTAGCGCAAAGTCCTACAATGAGCAGTTCTTC
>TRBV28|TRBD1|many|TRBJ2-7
CASTSNRGYEQYF
TGTGCCAGCACATCCAACAGGGGTTACGAGCAGTACTTC
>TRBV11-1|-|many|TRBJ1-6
CASSQRQVSPLHF
TGTGCCAGCAGCCAACGACAGGTCTCACCCCTCCACTTT
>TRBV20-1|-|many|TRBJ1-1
CSASPQMNTEAFF
TGCAGTGCTAGTCCCCAAATGAACACTGAAGCTTTCTTT
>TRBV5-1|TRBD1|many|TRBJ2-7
CASRYGTGVFYEQYF
TGCGCCAGCAGGTATGGGACAGGGGTATTTTACGAGCAGTACTTC
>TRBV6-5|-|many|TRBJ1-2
CASSYLGGYTF
TGTGCCAGCAGTTACCTAGGTGGCTACACCTTC
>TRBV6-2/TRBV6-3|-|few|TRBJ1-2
CASSFQEGVGYIF
TGTGCCAGCAGTTTCCAGGAAGGGGTTGGCTACATCTTC
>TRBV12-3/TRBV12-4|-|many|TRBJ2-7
CASNLSGPGSEQYF
TGTGCCAGCAACCTTTCGGGACCGGGTTCCGAGCAGTACTTC
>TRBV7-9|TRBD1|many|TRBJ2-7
CASSPSTGTGGYEQYF
TGTGCCAGCAGCCCCTCGACCGGGACAGGGGGCTACGAGCAGTACTTC
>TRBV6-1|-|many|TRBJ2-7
CASTVSAVEQYF
TGTGCCAGCACTGTCAGTGCCGTCGAGCAGTACTTC
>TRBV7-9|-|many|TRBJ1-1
CASSLAGGYTEAFF
TGTGCCAGCAGCTTGGCCGGGGGGTACACTGAAGCTTTCTTT
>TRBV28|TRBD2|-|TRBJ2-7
CASSLGLAGAWEQYF
TGTGCCAGCAGCCTAGGACTAGCGGGAGCATGGGAGCAGTACTTC
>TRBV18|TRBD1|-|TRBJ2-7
CASSPTTGTVYEQYF
TGTGCCAGCTCACCTACCACCGGGACAGTCTACGAGCAGTACTTC
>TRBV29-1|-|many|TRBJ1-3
CSVDMGASGNTIYF
TGCAGCGTTGATATGGGCGCCTCTGGAAACACCATATATTTT
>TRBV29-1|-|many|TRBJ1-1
CSAWDGGEAFF
TGCAGCGCGTGGGACGGAGGTGAAGCTTTCTTT
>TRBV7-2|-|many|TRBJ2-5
CASSFSRGQTQYF
TGTGCCAGCAGCTTTAGTCGGGGTCAGACCCAGTACTTC
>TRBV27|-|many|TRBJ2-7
CASSSLGSGLYEQYF
TGTGCCAGCAGTTCCTTGGGTAGCGGCCTCTACGAGCAGTACTTC
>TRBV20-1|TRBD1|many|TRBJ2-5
CSAGDRGGETQYF
TGCAGTGCCGGAGACAGGGGGGGAGAGACCCAGTACTTC
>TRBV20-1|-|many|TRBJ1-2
CRGGGSVRGYTF
TGCAGGGGAGGGGGGTCAGTCCGTGGCTACACCTTC
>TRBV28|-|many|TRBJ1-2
CASSLKWGYGYTF
TGTGCCAGCAGTTTAAAGTGGGGCTATGGCTACACCTTC
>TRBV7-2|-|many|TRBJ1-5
CASSLGGRLFQPQHF
TGTGCCAGCAGCTTAGGGGGGCGGTTGTTTCAGCCCCAGCATTTT
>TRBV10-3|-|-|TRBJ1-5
CAISESSGTSNQPQHF
TGTGCCATCAGTGAGTCATCGGGGACAAGCAATCAGCCCCAGCATTTT
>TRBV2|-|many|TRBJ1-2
CASSEGGDYGYTF
TGTGCCAGCAGTGAGGGCGGGGACTATGGCTACACCTTC
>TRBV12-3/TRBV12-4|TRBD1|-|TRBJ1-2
CASSLEDRGSGYTF
TGTGCCAGCAGTTTAGAAGACAGGGGGTCTGGCTACACCTTC
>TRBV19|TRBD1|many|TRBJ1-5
CASRGQGFSNQPQHF
TGTGCCAGTAGAGGACAGGGTTTCAGCAATCAGCCCCAGCATTTT
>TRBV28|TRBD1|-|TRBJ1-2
CASSLGTEIYGYTF
TGTGCCAGCAGTTTGGGGACAGAAATCTATGGCTACACCTTC
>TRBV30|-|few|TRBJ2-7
CAWSVGRTAAYEQYF
TGTGCCTGGAGTGTTGGCAGGACAGCAGCCTACGAGCAGTACTTC
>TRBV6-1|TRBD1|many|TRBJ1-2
CASRKTGQVIYGYTF
TGTGCCAGTAGAAAAACGGGACAGGTTATTTATGGCTACACCTTC
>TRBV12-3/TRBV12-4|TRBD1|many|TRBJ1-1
CASRRQGANMNTEAFF
TGTGCCAGCCGCCGGCAGGGGGCGAACATGAACACTGAAGCTTTCTTT
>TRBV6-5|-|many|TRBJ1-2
CASSYYESYGYTF
TGTGCCAGCAGTTATTATGAGTCGTATGGCTACACCTTC
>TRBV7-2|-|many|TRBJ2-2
CASSLAPRGRTGELFF
TGTGCCAGCAGCTTAGCTCCTCGGGGGAGGACCGGGGAGCTGTTTTTT
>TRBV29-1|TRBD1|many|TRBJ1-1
CSVGDSLYPLRTEAFF
TGCAGCGTGGGGGACAGTTTGTACCCCCTGAGGACTGAAGCTTTCTTT
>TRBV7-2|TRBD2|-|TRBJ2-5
CASLAGAPGTQYF
TGTGCCAGCCTAGCGGGGGCCCCTGGGACCCAGTACTTC
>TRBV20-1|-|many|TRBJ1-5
CSAARGQMIQPQHF
TGCAGTGCTGCCAGGGGACAAATGATTCAGCCCCAGCATTTT
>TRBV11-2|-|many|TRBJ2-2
CALSARNTGELFF
TGTGCCCTTTCGGCCCGGAACACCGGGGAGCTGTTTTTT
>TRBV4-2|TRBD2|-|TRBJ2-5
CASSQEAGGLKTQYF
TGTGCCAGCAGCCAAGAGGCGGGAGGTTTAAAGACCCAGTACTTC
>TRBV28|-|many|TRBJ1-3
CASSFGQSSGNTIYF
TGTGCCAGCAGTTTCGGACAGAGCTCTGGAAACACCATATATTTT
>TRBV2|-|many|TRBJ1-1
CANRDPNTEAFF
TGTGCCAACAGGGACCCGAACACTGAAGCTTTCTTT
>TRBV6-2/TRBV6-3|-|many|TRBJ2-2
CAGAELPSGELFF
TGTGCCGGCGCTGAGCTTCCATCCGGGGAGCTGTTTTTT